The clone carrying this TCR beta chain showed up just once. This record comes from a study of cytomegalovirus exposure and HLA in healthy donors. Clones were sequenced by immunoSEQ multiplex PCR, and TCRdb holds only the in-frame ones, with some missing. The sample carries about 160,000 clones, approximately 86% recorded once. This clonotype was sampled from a young woman in good health and CMV-seronegative. Sequenced: PBMCs.

Written as DNA, the CDR3 is TGCGCCAGCAGCCAAGATATGGCAGGGGGCTACCCGAACACCGGGGAGCTGTTTTTT. It is translated as CASSQDMAGGYPNTGELFF. The chain recombines TRBV4-3 with TRBJ2-2; 8 nucleotides line up with TRBD1. The V and J ends lost 0 bases and 0 bases, in that order; junction bases with no gene match: 9. CDR1 LGHNA and CDR2 YSLEER come from the germline V gene. This CDR3 comprises 19 residues.